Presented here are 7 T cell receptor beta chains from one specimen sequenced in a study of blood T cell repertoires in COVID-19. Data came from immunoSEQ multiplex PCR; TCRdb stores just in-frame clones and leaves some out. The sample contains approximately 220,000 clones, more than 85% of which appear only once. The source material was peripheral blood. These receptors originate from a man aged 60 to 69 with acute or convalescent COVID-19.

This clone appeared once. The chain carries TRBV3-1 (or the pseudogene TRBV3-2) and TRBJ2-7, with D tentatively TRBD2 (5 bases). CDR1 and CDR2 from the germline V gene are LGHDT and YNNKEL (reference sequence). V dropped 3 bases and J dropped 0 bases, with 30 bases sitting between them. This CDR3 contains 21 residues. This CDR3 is CASSQERSGSSLAPISYEQYF. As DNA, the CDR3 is TGTGCCAGCAGCCAGGAGAGATCGGGGAGCAGCCTAGCCCCCATCTCCTACGAGCAGTACTTC.

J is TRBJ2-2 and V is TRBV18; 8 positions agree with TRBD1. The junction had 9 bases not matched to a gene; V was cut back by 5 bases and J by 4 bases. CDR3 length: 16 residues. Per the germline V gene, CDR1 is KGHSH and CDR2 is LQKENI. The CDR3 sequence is CASSGGQGKITGELFF. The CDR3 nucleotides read TGTGCCAGCTCAGGTGGACAGGGAAAAATCACCGGGGAGCTGTTTTTT.

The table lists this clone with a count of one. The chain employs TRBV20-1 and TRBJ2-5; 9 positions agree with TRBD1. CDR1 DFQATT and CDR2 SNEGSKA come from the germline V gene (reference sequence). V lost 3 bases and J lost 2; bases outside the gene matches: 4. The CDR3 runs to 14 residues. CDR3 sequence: CSASLQGAQETQYF. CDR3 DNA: TGCAGTGCTAGTCTACAGGGGGCACAAGAGACCCAGTACTTC.

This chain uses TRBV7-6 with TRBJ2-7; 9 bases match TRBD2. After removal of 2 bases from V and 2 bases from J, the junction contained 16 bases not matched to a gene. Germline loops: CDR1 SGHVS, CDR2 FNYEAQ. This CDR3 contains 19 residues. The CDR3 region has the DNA TGTGCCAGCAGCTTACAGGGAGGCAGCGGGGGGTTCAAAACCTACGAGCAGTACTTC. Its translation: CASSLQGGSGGFKTYEQYF. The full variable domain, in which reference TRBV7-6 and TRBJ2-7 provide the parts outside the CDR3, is GAGVSQSPRYKVTKRGQDVALRCDPISGHVSLYWYRQALGQGPEFLTYFNYEAQQDKSGLPNDRFSAERPEGSISTLTIQRTEQRDSAMYRCASSLQGGSGGFKTYEQYFGPGTRLTVT.

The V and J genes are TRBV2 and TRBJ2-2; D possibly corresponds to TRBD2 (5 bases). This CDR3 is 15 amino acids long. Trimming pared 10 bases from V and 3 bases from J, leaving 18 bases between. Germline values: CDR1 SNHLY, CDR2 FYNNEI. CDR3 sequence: CATDGVRGDTGELFF. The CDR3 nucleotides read TGTGCCACCGACGGGGTACGTGGGGACACCGGGGAGCTGTTTTTT.

The CDR3 DNA is TGTGCCTGGAACTTTGGGGGGGGGTACCAAGAGACCCAGTACTTC. Protein sequence: CAWNFGGGYQETQYF. The chain joins TRBV30 to TRBJ2-5; 7 bases align to TRBD2. After removal of 4 bases from V and 0 bases from J, the junction contained 8 bases not matched to a gene. CDR3 length equals 15 residues. Germline V gene sequence: CDR1 GTSNPN, CDR2 SVGIG (reference sequence).

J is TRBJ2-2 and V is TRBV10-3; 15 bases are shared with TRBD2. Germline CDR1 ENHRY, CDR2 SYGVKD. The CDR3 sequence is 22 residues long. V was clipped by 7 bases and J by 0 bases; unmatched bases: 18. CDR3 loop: CAITPGLAGGTNYKTNTGELFF. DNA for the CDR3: TGTGCCATCACCCCGGGACTAGCGGGGGGTACTAATTATAAGACGAACACCGGGGAGCTGTTTTTT.